This TCR beta chain is from a study of cytomegalovirus exposure and HLA in healthy donors. The PCR employed 60 Vbeta primers together with 13 Jbeta primers. Only in-frame clones appear in the TCRdb table, and some are missing; sequencing was by immunoSEQ multiplex PCR. The sample gives roughly 100,000 clones, around 75% of which show up once; over 2.5% is in the top ten. The V and J ends lost 4 bases and 0 bases respectively, with 14 bases between them. The CDR3 covers 16 residues. CDR1 is SGHRS, CDR2 YFSETQ, per germline. This rearrangement joins TRBV5-1 to TRBJ1-3; D gene uncertain. Input material: PBMCs. The sequence came from a female donor in good health and CMV-seronegative. Here the CDR3 DNA reads TGCGCCAGCAGCCCTCGGGGTACCATCTCTGGAAACACCATATATTTT. As protein: CASSPRGTISGNTIYF. The full variable domain, with the rest looked up from reference TRBV5-1 and TRBJ1-3, is KAGVTQTPRYLIKTRGQQVTLSCSPISGHRSVSWYQQTPGQGLQFLFEYFSETQRNKGNFPGRFSGRQFSNSRSEMNVSTLELGDSALYLCASSPRGTISGNTIYFGEGSWLTVV.